The source of this TCR beta chain is a study of shared clonotypes between healthy human individuals. Positively selected for CCR7, the CD45RO-negative cells used as naive CD8 cells excluded terminally differentiated effector memory CD45RA+ cells. Trimming stripped 7 bases from V and 0 bases from J, with 19 bases between. Germline V lookup: CDR1 SNHLY, CDR2 FYNNEI. This CDR3 has 16 amino acids. Profiled with immunoSEQ multiplex PCR; TCRdb holds only in-frame clones, not every one. The sample comprises roughly 590,000 clones, over 95% of which are singletons, and roughly 0.1% rests with the top ten. The clonotype was recovered from a woman aged 30 to 39 in good health. The specimen was naive CD8+ T cells sorted from blood. This chain uses TRBV2 with TRBJ2-7, with D perhaps TRBD2 (6 bases). CDR3 in amino acids: CASNPPGEPSSYEQYF. CDR3 DNA: TGTGCCAGCAACCCCCCGGGGGAACCGAGCTCCTACGAGCAGTACTTC. Full variable domain (missing parts from reference TRBV2 and TRBJ2-7): EPEVTQTPSHQVTQMGQEVILRCVPISNHLYFYWYRQILGQKVEFLVSFYNNEISEKSEIFDDQFSVERPDGSNFTLKIRSTKLEDSAMYFCASNPPGEPSSYEQYFGPGTRLTVT.